Below, 21 T cell receptor beta chains from the same sample are listed, as sequenced in a study of blood T cells in healthy people across ages (dated by TCRdb to the mid-2010s). Library construction relied on 5' RACE. TCRdb names Illumina HiSeq 2500 as the instrument used. A second PCR of roughly 7 to 12 cycles was run with a J-beta primer mix and a sample-barcoded 5' primer. TCRdb passed the public sequencing reads through fastp at Q25 and MiXCR, retaining productive beta sequences. Rows with a matching CDR3 protein are joined into one entry that keeps the most common DNA and genes. This sample comprises some 760,000 distinct CDR3 sequences, about 25% of them detected only once. The ten largest clones represent approximately 4% of the sample. The data were also submitted as part of a second study, on T cells of mothers and their children.

What was sequenced was blood. Receptor source: a boy aged 5-17 years in good health.

This clonotype was picked up a small number of times. The rearrangement joins TRBV29-1 to TRBJ2-1; D gene uncertain. The V end lost 2 bases, the J end lost 6 bases, and 14 bases lay between the germline ends. Germline CDR1 reads SQVTM; CDR2 reads ANQGSEA. This CDR3 has 14 residues. CDR3 protein: CSVELEIPLNEQFF. For the CDR3, the DNA is TGCAGCGTTGAACTGGAGATCCCCCTCAATGAGCAGTTCTTC.

The gene calls are TRBV6-6 and TRBJ2-5; perhaps TRBD2 as D (5 bases). TRBJ2-7 matches the DNA end more closely, so the J call is doubtful. The CDR3 is 15 amino acids. The V gene's germline CDR1 is MNHNY and CDR2 SVGAGI (reference sequence). The CDR3 loop is CASSYTSTTTYEQYF. The DNA of the CDR3 is TGTGCCAGCAGTTACACTTCGACTACCACCTACGAGCAGTACTTC.

The genes are TRBV2 and TRBJ1-2; TRBD1 might be the D (6 bases). Germline CDR1 is SNHLY and CDR2 is FYNNEI. The CDR3 loop spans 14 amino acids. The V end was cut by 4 bases, the J end by 0 bases, with 9 bases between. CDR3 coding DNA: TGTGCCAGCAGTGGGACAGTCTCTAACTATGGCTACACCTTC. Translated, it gives CASSGTVSNYGYTF.

This clonotype was seen at least ten times. The V and J genes are TRBV7-9 and TRBJ1-1; no definite D call. The germline gives CDR1 SEHNR, CDR2 FQNEAQ (reference sequence). This CDR3 is 14 amino acids long. Trimming took 4 bases from V and 4 from J, leaving 13 bases between them. The CDR3 coding sequence is TGTGCCAGCAGCTCAAAGACCGCTGTCACTGAAGCTTTCTTT. It codes for CASSSKTAVTEAFF. Using reference TRBV7-9 and TRBJ1-1 for the parts outside the CDR3, the full variable domain is DTGVSQNPRHKITKRGQNVTFRCDPISEHNRLYWYRQTLGQGPEFLTYFQNEAQLEKSRLLSDRFSAERPKGSFSTLEIQRTEQGDSAMYLCASSSKTAVTEAFFGQGTRLTVV.

This rearrangement joins TRBV7-8 to TRBJ2-3; a weak D match, TRBD2 (5 bases). The CDR3 runs to 17 residues. CDR1 and CDR2 from the germline V gene are SGHVS and FQNEAQ. The V gene lost 5 bases and the J gene lost 0 bases, with 18 bases spanning the gap. The CDR3 DNA sequence: TGTGCCAGCAGCCCAAGGGTACGGGGATTTAGCACAGATACGCAGTATTTT. This sequence encodes CASSPRVRGFSTDTQYF.

The chain links TRBV7-9 to TRBJ2-7; 7 nucleotides agree with TRBD2. Trimming at V came to 1 base and at J to 3 bases, leaving 3 bases not matched to a gene. CDR1 and CDR2 from the germline V gene are SEHNR and FQNEAQ (reference sequence). The CDR3 extends over 14 amino acids. CDR3 sequence (DNA): TGTGCCAGCAGCTTAGGGGGAGGGATCTACGAGCAGTACTTC. Encoded protein: CASSLGGGIYEQYF.

This clonotype was counted between two and nine times. One junction end does not reproduce the germline sequence, and a read error may be involved. The chain combines TRBV7-2 with TRBJ2-5; D call uncertain. Germline values: CDR1 SGHTA, CDR2 FQGNSA. This CDR3 has 17 residues. CDR3 residues: CASSLGGAGPGQATQYF. The CDR3 coding sequence is TGTGCCAGCAGCTTAGGTGGCGCAGGCCCGGGTCAAGCGACCCAGTACTTC.

The CDR3 nucleotides read TGCGCCAGCAGCCAACTGGGTAGGGAGACCCAGTACTTC. This translates into CASSQLGRETQYF. The rearrangement joins TRBV4-3 to TRBJ2-5; D is undetermined. There are 13 residues in the CDR3. Germline values: CDR1 LGHNA, CDR2 YSLEER. The V end was cut by 2 bases, the J end by 5 bases, with 9 bases between.

This clonotype showed up just a few times. The chain links TRBV20-1 to TRBJ2-7, with D possibly matching TRBD1 (6 bases). This CDR3 spans 15 amino acids. Per the germline V gene, CDR1 is DFQATT and CDR2 is SNEGSKA (reference sequence). The V end lost 6 bases, the J end lost 7 bases, and 25 bases lay between the germline ends. This CDR3 reads CSASEGAGASWEQYF. The CDR3 nucleotides are TGCAGTGCCTCCGAGGGTGCAGGGGCCAGTTGGGAGCAGTACTTC.

V is TRBV29-1 and J is TRBJ1-4; D remains ambiguous. Trimming left V 3 bases short and J 5 bases short, with 4 bases between. Germline values: CDR1 SQVTM, CDR2 ANQGSEA. CDR3 size: 11 residues. CDR3 region: CSVDENEKLFF. The CDR3 nucleotides are TGCAGCGTTGATGAGAATGAAAAACTGTTTTTT.

In its sample, this clonotype was seen a few times. The CDR3: CAGRKAGEETQYF. The CDR3 coding sequence is TGTGCCGGACGAAAGGCAGGGGAAGAGACCCAGTACTTC. The rearrangement links TRBV2 to TRBJ2-5; TRBD1 might be the D (6 bases). The CDR3 length is 13 residues. Germline CDR1 SNHLY, CDR2 FYNNEI. The ends were cut back, 11 bases at V and 3 bases at J, with 16 bases in the middle.

There are a few counts of this clonotype. Germline and junction disagree at one end, which may indicate a read error. V is TRBV5-4 and J is TRBJ1-6; possible D gene TRBD1, 6 bases. The germline gives CDR1 SGHNT, CDR2 YYREEE (reference sequence). The CDR3 is made up of 15 amino acids. Written as DNA, the CDR3 is TGTGCCAGCAGTTTGGGCAGGGACAAGATTTCACCCCTCCACTTT. Amino acids: CASSLGRDKISPLHF. Filled out from reference TRBV5-4 and TRBJ1-6, the complete variable domain reads ETGVTQSPTHLIKTRGQQVTLRCSSQSGHNTVSWYQQALGQGPQFIFQYYREEENGRGNFPPRFSGLQFPNYSSELNVNALELDDSALYLCASSLGRDKISPLHFGNGTRLTVT.

This clonotype turned up a few times. V and J are TRBV7-8 and TRBJ1-2, with D possibly matching TRBD1 (6 bases). Trimming cost V 1 base and J 4 bases, with 16 bases left between them. Germline CDR1 SGHVS, CDR2 FQNEAQ. This CDR3 contains 16 residues. CDR3 protein: CASSLDWEQGTYGYTF. CDR3 DNA: TGTGCCAGCAGCTTAGATTGGGAACAGGGTACCTATGGCTACACCTTC.

The V and J genes are TRBV4-3 and TRBJ2-7, with D perhaps matching TRBD2 (6 bases). The CDR3 has 15 amino acids. The V gene's germline CDR1 is LGHNA and CDR2 YSLEER. V lost 0 bases and J lost 0, with 9 bases in between. CDR3 nucleotides: TGCGCCAGCAGCCAAGAGGGAGGCAACTCCTACGAGCAGTACTTC. Translating gives CASSQEGGNSYEQYF.

This clonotype was detected a few times. The V call is TRBV4-3, the J call TRBJ1-2, with D perhaps matching TRBD1 (5 bases). V lost 0 bases to trimming and J lost 6 bases, with 14 bases between them. Per the germline V gene, CDR1 is LGHNA and CDR2 is YSLEER. The CDR3 has 15 amino acids. In DNA, the CDR3 is TGCGCCAGCAGCCAAGACGGGGTTGCGGGGGATGGCTACACCTTC. The encoded protein is CASSQDGVAGDGYTF.

The chain has TRBV11-2 and TRBJ2-5; no clear D gene. This CDR3 comprises 15 residues. V was trimmed by 4 bases and J by 1 base, leaving 13 bases between them. From germline, CDR1 is SGHAT and CDR2 FQNNGV. Here the CDR3 reads CASSWTGPSQETQYF. The CDR3 bases are TGTGCCAGCAGCTGGACCGGACCCTCCCAAGAGACCCAGTACTTC.

This clonotype was picked up a small number of times. The chain joins TRBV20-1 to TRBJ2-5; 7 bases fit TRBD1. V lost 0 bases, J lost 4 bases, and 5 bases stayed unmatched. Germline CDR1 DFQATT, CDR2 SNEGSKA (reference sequence). The CDR3 runs 14 residues. This CDR3 is CSARDPAGGETQYF. CDR3 bases: TGCAGTGCTAGAGATCCGGCAGGGGGAGAGACCCAGTACTTC.

Only a few counts were recorded for this clonotype. The chain combines TRBV3-1 with TRBJ1-6; a weak D match, TRBD1 (5 bases). Trimming stripped 4 bases from V and 0 bases from J, with 10 bases between. This CDR3 spans 16 amino acids. Germline assignment: CDR1 LGHDT and CDR2 YNNKEL (reference sequence). In DNA, the CDR3 is TGTGCCAGCAGCCGACGACAGAGCTCCTATAATTCACCCCTCCACTTT. It is translated as CASSRRQSSYNSPLHF.

This clonotype has only a few counts. This chain links TRBV7-2 with TRBJ2-3; TRBD1 agrees at 7 bases. Germline assignment: CDR1 SGHTA and CDR2 FQGNSA. This CDR3 is 14 amino acids long. Germline trimming cut 6 bases from V and 0 bases from J; bases unmatched to any gene: 3. The CDR3, as DNA: TGTGCCAGCAGACAGGGACAGAGCACAGATACGCAGTATTTT. It yields the protein CASRQGQSTDTQYF. Looking up the rest from reference TRBV7-2 and TRBJ2-3 gives the full variable domain: GAGVSQSPSNKVTEKGKDVELRCDPISGHTALYWYRQSLGQGLEFLIYFQGNSAPDKSGLPSDRFSAERTGGSVSTLTIQRTQQEDSAVYLCASRQGQSTDTQYFGPGTRLTVL.

This clonotype was counted between two and nine times. This sequence joins TRBV5-1 and TRBJ2-2; tentative D call: TRBD1 (5 bases). Germline CDR1 is SGHRS and CDR2 is YFSETQ. The CDR3 length is 15 residues. Trimming took off 0 bases at V and 6 bases at J, with 12 bases between the two ends. The CDR3 DNA is TGCGCCAGCAGCTTGGATGGGGCGTACGCCGGGGAGCTGTTTTTT. It translates to CASSLDGAYAGELFF.

The chain is built from TRBV28 and TRBJ2-1; 8 bases are shared with TRBD2. The CDR3 contains 15 residues. CDR1 is MDHEN, CDR2 SYDVKM, per germline. J was trimmed by 8 bases and V by 7 bases; bases with no gene match: 13. CDR3: CASTVGLGGSYEQFF. The DNA for the CDR3 is TGTGCCAGCACCGTGGGACTAGGGGGATCGTATGAGCAGTTCTTC.